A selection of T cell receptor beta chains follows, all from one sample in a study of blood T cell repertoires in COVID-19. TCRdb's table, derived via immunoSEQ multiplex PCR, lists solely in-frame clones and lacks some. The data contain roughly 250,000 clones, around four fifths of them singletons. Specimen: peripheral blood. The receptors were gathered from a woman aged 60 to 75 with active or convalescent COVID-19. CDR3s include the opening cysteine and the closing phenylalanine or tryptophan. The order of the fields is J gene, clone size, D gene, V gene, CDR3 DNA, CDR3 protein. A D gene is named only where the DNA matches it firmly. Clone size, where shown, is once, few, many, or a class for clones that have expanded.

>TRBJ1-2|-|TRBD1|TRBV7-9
TGTGCCAGCAGCATCGCGGGACAGGTTAACTATGGCTACACCTTC
CASSIAGQVNYGYTF
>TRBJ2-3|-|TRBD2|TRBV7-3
TGTGCCAGCAGCCCTATGGGACTAGGAGTAGGTAGCACAGATACGCAGTATTTT
CASSPMGLGVGSTDTQYF
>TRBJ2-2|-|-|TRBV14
TGTGCCAGCAGCCAAGATCTCTCCTCGGGGAACACCGGGGAGCTGTTTTTT
CASSQDLSSGNTGELFF
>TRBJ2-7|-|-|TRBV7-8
TGTGCCAGCAGCCGAGACGGGACTCTTACTCGAGTCGAGCAGTACTTC
CASSRDGTLTRVEQYF
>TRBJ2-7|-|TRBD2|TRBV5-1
TGCGCCAGCAGCTTAGGACTAGCGGAGCCAGTTACCTACGAGCAGTACTTC
CASSLGLAEPVTYEQYF
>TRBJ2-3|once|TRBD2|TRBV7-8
TGTGCCAGCAGCTTACCAGGACTAGCGGGGACCGGGCAGTATTTT
CASSLPGLAGTGQYF
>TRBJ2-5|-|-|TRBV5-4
TGTGCCAGCAGCTTAGAGGCTTGGGAGACCCAGTACTTC
CASSLEAWETQYF
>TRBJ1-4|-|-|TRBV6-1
TGTGCCAGCAGTGACGGACTGTTGATTGCAACTAATGAAAAACTGTTTTTT
CASSDGLLIATNEKLFF
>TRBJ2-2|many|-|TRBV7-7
TGTGCTAGCAGCTCCATCCTTCAGGGTTCCGGGGAGCTGTTTTTT
CASSSILQGSGELFF
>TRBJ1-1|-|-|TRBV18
TGTGCCAGCTCATACAGGGAGTCTGAAGCTTTCTTT
CASSYRESEAFF
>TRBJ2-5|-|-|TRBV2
TGTGCCAGCAGTGAGCAGGGGATAGGGACCCAGTACTTC
CASSEQGIGTQYF
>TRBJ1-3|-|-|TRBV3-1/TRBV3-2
TGTGCCAGCAGCCTCCGACACTCACTCTCTGGAAACACCATATATTTT
CASSLRHSLSGNTIYF
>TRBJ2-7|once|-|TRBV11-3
TGTGCCAGCAGCCTTAGCTCCTACGAGCAGTACTTC
CASSLSSYEQYF
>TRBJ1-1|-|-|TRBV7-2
TGTGCCAGCAGCGCCGGGGGTTGGTCAGGGGAAGCTTTCTTT
CASSAGGWSGEAFF